This T cell receptor (beta chain) was recorded in a study of vaccination and CD4 T cells after COVID-19. For the study at large: Overlapping spike peptides of SARS-CoV-2, HCoV-NL63, HCoV-OC43 and HCoV-229E were used, and cells were stimulated with them. Each of the control cultures got a CEFX pool, an HIV-1 Nef pool, or no peptide.

Treatment reported: approximately 9-day PBMC culture with coronavirus spike peptide pools or control peptides (ViraFEST assay). ViraFEST stimulated the growth of antigen-specific T cells using peptide pools and subsequently profiled their TCRs by sequencing. With regard to this clonotype: Its antigen remains unidentified.

This CDR3 spans 11 amino acids. Germline CDR1 and CDR2: SNHLY and FYNNEI. The ends were cut back, 6 bases at V and 6 bases at J, with 8 bases in the middle. Cultured CD4+ T-cell DNA underwent Oncomine TCR Beta short-read sequencing. Genomic DNA was isolated from cultured CD4+ T cells. TCRdb ran MiXCR on the PCR reads and lists one entry per CDR3 protein. The sample includes 15,000 to 20,000 distinct CDR3 sequences, just under 45% of them seen just once. The TCR originated in a human donor who had recovered from COVID-19. The V call is TRBV2, the J call TRBJ1-2, with D unclear. The sample here was CD4+ T cells from blood, cultured in vitro, taken after SARS-CoV-2 vaccination. The CDR3 protein is CASSATDGYTF. The CDR3 DNA reads as TGTGCCAGCAGCGCGACGGATGGCTACACCTTC.